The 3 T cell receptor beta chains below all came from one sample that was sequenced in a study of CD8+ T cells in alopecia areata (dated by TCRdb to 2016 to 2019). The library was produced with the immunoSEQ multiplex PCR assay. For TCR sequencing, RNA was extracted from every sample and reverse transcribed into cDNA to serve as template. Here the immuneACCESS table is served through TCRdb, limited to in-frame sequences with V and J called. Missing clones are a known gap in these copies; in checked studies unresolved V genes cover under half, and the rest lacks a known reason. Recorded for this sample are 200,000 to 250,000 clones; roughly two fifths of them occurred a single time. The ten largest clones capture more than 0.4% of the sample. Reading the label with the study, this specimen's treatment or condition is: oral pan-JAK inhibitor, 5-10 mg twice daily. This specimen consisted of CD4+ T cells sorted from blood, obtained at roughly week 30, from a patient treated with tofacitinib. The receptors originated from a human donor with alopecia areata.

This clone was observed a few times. The CDR3 nucleotides read TGTGCCAGCAGCAAAGGCTCCTACGAGCAGTACTTC. As protein: CASSKGSYEQYF. The chain carries TRBV11-2 and TRBJ2-7; no clear D gene. V shed 5 bases and J shed 0 bases, with 5 bases lying between them. Germline-derived CDR1 and CDR2 are SGHAT and FQNNGV. CDR3 size: 12 residues. The full variable domain, in which reference TRBV11-2 and TRBJ2-7 provide the parts outside the CDR3, is EAGVAQSPRYKIIEKRQSVAFWCNPISGHATLYWYQQILGQGPKLLIQFQNNGVVDDSQLPKDRFSAERLKGVDSTLKIQPAKLEDSAVYLCASSKGSYEQYFGPGTRLTVT.

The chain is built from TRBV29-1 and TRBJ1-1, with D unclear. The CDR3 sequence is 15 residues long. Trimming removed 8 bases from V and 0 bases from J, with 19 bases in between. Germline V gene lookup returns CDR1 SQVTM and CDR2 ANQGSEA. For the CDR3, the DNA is TGCAGCCCCCTCGGACGCCCGGCGGTGAACACTGAAGCTTTCTTT. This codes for CSPLGRPAVNTEAFF.

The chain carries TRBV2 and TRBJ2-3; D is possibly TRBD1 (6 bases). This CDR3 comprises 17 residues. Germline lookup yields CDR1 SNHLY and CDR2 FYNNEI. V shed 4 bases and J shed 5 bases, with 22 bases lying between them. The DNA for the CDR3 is TGTGCCAGCAGTGGGCTGAGGTTCAGGGGCAGTCGAGATACGCAGTATTTT. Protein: CASSGLRFRGSRDTQYF.